This T cell receptor beta chain was obtained from a study of T cells in narcolepsy. At the level of the study: Healthy controls were enrolled alongside patients with narcolepsy type 1 or type 2. General study points: Same-patient CSF and blood CD4+ T cell clonotypes included HCRT-specific and TRIB2-specific autoreactive ones. Healthy controls reportedly lacked the autoreactive clonotypes serially found in patients' blood.

Assay: immunoSEQ multiplex PCR; the TCRdb copy retains only in-frame clones and omits some. The data contain roughly 34,000 clones, less than 85% of them singletons. This clone was detected a few times. The antigen is not known. This CDR3 is built from 14 residues. Per the germline V gene, CDR1 is SGHTA and CDR2 is FQGTGA. Trimming took 2 bases from V and 8 from J, leaving 10 bases between them. The sequencing sample was made of CD45RA- memory CD4+ T cells from PBMCs. This clonotype was obtained from a human donor with narcolepsy. The V gene is TRBV7-3, the J gene TRBJ1-6, with D unresolved. The CDR3 DNA sequence: TGTGCCAGCAGCTTAGGCGGGTTTGATTCACCCCTCCACTTT. Amino acids: CASSLGGFDSPLHF.